This T cell receptor beta chain was sequenced in a study of shared clonotypes between healthy human individuals. Points from the study as a whole: Sharing across a few donors was seen in 4% to 5.5% of naive CD4 clonotypes.

The assay used deep level. Assay: immunoSEQ multiplex PCR; the TCRdb copy retains only in-frame clones and omits some. The table records roughly 2.1 million clones, about 93% of them present only once. The V and J ends lost 0 bases and 5 bases, in that order; junction bases with no gene match: 4. Looked up from germline, CDR1 is SGDLS and CDR2 is YYNGEE. The CDR3 contains 16 residues. For this clone: Its cognate antigen is unknown. Within the sample, other DNA sequences also encode this same CDR3.

Naive CD8 cells were CD45RO-negative, positively selected for CCR7, excluding terminally differentiated effector memory CD45RA+ cells. Each donor was a Caucasian adult residing in Nashville, Tennessee. The TCR sequence derives from a man younger than 35 in good health. Some clones in this sample may be carry-over from other donors' samples. Material for sequencing was naive CD8+ T cells from PBMCs. This chain joins TRBV9 and TRBJ2-1, with TRBD2 identical over 11 bases. The CDR3 nucleotides read TGTGCCAGCAGCGTAGCGGGACTAGCGGCTCACAATGAGCAGTTCTTC. Translated: CASSVAGLAAHNEQFF. Based on the CDR3 plus reference TRBV9 and TRBJ2-1, the full variable domain is DSGVTQTPKHLITATGQRVTLRCSPRSGDLSVYWYQQSLDQGLQFLIQYYNGEERAKGNILERFSAQQFPDLHSELNLSSLELGDSALYFCASSVAGLAAHNEQFFGPGTRLTVL.